One sample yielded the 21 T cell receptor beta chains listed below, sequenced in a study of beta chain features in type 1 diabetes. The study, taken as a whole, reports: Type 1 diabetes patients had moderately but significantly shorter TCRB CDR3s in all four CD4+ subsets.

Their antigen targets remain unknown. TCRB transcripts that were expressed got sequenced, as all of the isolated RNA had been reverse transcribed. TCRdb's table, derived via immunoSEQ multiplex PCR, lists solely in-frame clones and lacks some. The sample includes about 340,000 clones, around an eighth of them seen just once. Sequencing was done on a sample of naive CD4+ T cells from blood. The receptors were gathered from a young woman with type 1 diabetes.

This clone has a handful of counts. The chain has TRBV11-2 and TRBJ2-7; TRBD1 might be the D (6 bases). Deletions cut 4 bases from V and 2 bases from J, with 9 bases between. The CDR3 covers 13 residues. Germline V gene data show CDR1 as SGHAT and CDR2 as FQNNGV. In DNA form, the CDR3 reads TGTGCCAGCAGCTCGACAGGCGCCTACGAGCAGTACGTC. Translating gives CASSSTGAYEQYV.

This clone was found a few times. This chain uses TRBV25-1 with TRBJ2-7, with 8 bases lining up with TRBD2. The germline gives CDR1 MGHDK, CDR2 SYGVNS. Trimming removed 9 bases from V and 5 bases from J; junction bases left unmatched: 9. CDR3 size: 13 residues. DNA for the CDR3: TGTGCCAGTGCGCGAGCGGGAGTAAACGAGCAGTACTTC. It translates to CASARAGVNEQYF.

This clone appeared a few times. The chain carries TRBV7-2 and TRBJ2-2; 11 positions agree with TRBD2. The V and J ends lost 5 bases and 4 bases, in that order; junction bases with no gene match: 3. Germline CDR1 SGHTA, CDR2 FQGNSA. This CDR3 has 15 residues. DNA for the CDR3: TGTGCCAGCAGCAAGGGACTAGCGGTCACCGGGGAGCTGTTTTTT. Protein sequence: CASSKGLAVTGELFF.

This clone was seen a few times. V gene TRBV2 combines with J gene TRBJ2-1, with D uncertain. From germline, CDR1 is SNHLY and CDR2 FYNNEI. The CDR3 consists of 13 residues. V was cut by 2 bases and J by 7 bases, with 9 bases left in between. CDR3 residues: CASSEWSRNEQFF. DNA for the CDR3: TGTGCCAGCAGTGAATGGTCCCGGAATGAGCAGTTCTTC.

This clone has only a few counts. The chain recombines TRBV11-2 with TRBJ1-1, with a possible D match to TRBD1 (5 bases). V lost 0 bases to trimming and J lost 1 base, with 12 bases between them. Germline CDR1 is SGHAT and CDR2 is FQNNGV. There are 16 residues in the CDR3. The CDR3 DNA follows: TGTGCCAGCAGCTTAGATCAAGGGGTATGGAACACTGAAGCTTTCTTT. This codes for CASSLDQGVWNTEAFF.

This chain uses TRBV18 with TRBJ1-2; 9 bases map to TRBD1. Germline-derived CDR1 and CDR2 are KGHSH and LQKENI. The CDR3 covers 13 residues. Trimming cost V 5 bases and J 5 bases; bases outside gene matches: 3. As DNA, the CDR3 is TGTGCCAGCTCAGCCGGGACAGGGTATGGCTACACCTTC. It translates to CASSAGTGYGYTF.

Only a few counts were recorded for this clone. V gene TRBV2 combines with J gene TRBJ2-3, with TRBD2 as a possible D gene (6 bases). The V gene lost 5 bases and the J gene lost 0 bases, with 9 bases spanning the gap. Germline CDR1 SNHLY, CDR2 FYNNEI. The CDR3 is 14 amino acids. The DNA of the CDR3 is TGTGCCAGCAGTCCCGGGACTAGCACAGATACGCAGTATTTT. This gives the protein CASSPGTSTDTQYF.

This clone was counted only a few times. CDR3 DNA: TGTGCCAGCAGCCAGGGACTAGCGGGGCCCACTGAGCAGTTCTTC. This encodes CASSQGLAGPTEQFF. The V and J genes are TRBV7-8 and TRBJ2-1; 13 positions match TRBD2. Germline V gene lookup returns CDR1 SGHVS and CDR2 FQNEAQ. The CDR3 consists of 15 residues. Unmatched junction bases numbered 7, after V lost 5 bases and J lost 9 bases. The full variable domain, rest sourced from reference TRBV7-8 and TRBJ2-1, is GAGVSQSPRYKVAKRGQDVALRCDPISGHVSLFWYQQALGQGPEFLTYFQNEAQLDKSGLPSDRFFAERPEGSVSTLKIQRTQQEDSAVYLCASSQGLAGPTEQFFGPGTRLTVL.

J is TRBJ2-5 and V is TRBV7-9; 9 positions match TRBD2. CDR1 and CDR2 from the germline V gene are SEHNR and FQNEAQ (reference sequence). This CDR3 region has 17 residues. The V gene end was trimmed by 1 base and the J gene end by 5 bases; junction bases not matched to a gene: 11. Here the CDR3 DNA reads TGTGCCAGCAGCTTAGGCGCGGGAGGGCCGTCACGGGAGACCCAGTACTTC. Translated: CASSLGAGGPSRETQYF.

This clone was detected a few times. The chain carries TRBV27 and TRBJ1-1; tentatively, D is TRBD1 (6 bases). This CDR3 is built from 14 residues. CDR1 MNHEY and CDR2 SMNVEV come from the germline V gene (reference sequence). V was clipped by 7 bases and J by 12 bases, with 24 bases between them. Here the CDR3 reads CASMEQGLGYATFF. The CDR3 region has the DNA TGTGCCAGCATGGAACAGGGCCTAGGTTACGCGACTTTCTTT.

V and J are TRBV5-1 and TRBJ2-1, with TRBD1 as a possible D gene (5 bases). V was clipped by 0 bases and J by 1 base, with 8 bases between them. Looked up from germline, CDR1 is SGHRS and CDR2 is YFSETQ. CDR3 length: 15 residues. This CDR3 is CASSLGGRSYNEQFF. The CDR3, as DNA: TGCGCCAGCAGCTTGGGGGGCAGGTCCTACAATGAGCAGTTCTTC.

A few counts support this clone. V and J are TRBV7-9 and TRBJ1-1; no definite D call. Trimming cost V 5 bases and J 5 bases, with 18 bases left between them. CDR3 size: 15 residues. The germline V gene encodes CDR1 SEHNR and CDR2 FQNEAQ (reference sequence). The CDR3 DNA sequence: TGTGCCAGCAGCCCCAAGGCGGCTTTAAGGACTGAAGCTTTCTTT. Protein: CASSPKAALRTEAFF.

There are many counts of this clone. The V call is TRBV18, the J call TRBJ2-1, with TRBD2 matching 7 bases. V shed 1 base, J shed 8 bases, and the junction held 2 bases outside the gene matches. There are 13 residues in the CDR3. Germline CDR1 KGHSH, CDR2 LQKENI. CDR3 sequence reads: CASSPQTSDEQFF. The CDR3, as DNA: TGTGCCAGCTCACCACAAACTAGCGATGAGCAGTTCTTC.

This clone was counted only a few times. The chain combines TRBV6-1 with TRBJ1-1; 9 bases align to TRBD1. V lost 7 bases to trimming and J lost 5 bases; unmatched junction nucleotides: 8. Germline loops: CDR1 MNHNS, CDR2 SASEGT. This CDR3 is 14 amino acids long. The CDR3 reads CASIDRGVGTEAFF. CDR3 DNA sequence: TGTGCCAGCATTGACAGGGGGGTCGGGACTGAAGCTTTCTTT.

Only a few counts were recorded for this clone. The chain carries TRBV28 and TRBJ2-1; 12 bases are a match to TRBD2. The germline CDR1 and CDR2 sequences are MDHEN and SYDVKM. The J segment lost 7 bases and the V segment lost 5 bases, leaving 6 bases of the junction unmatched. This CDR3 has 15 residues. This CDR3 is CASSRLAGVGNEQFF. The CDR3, as DNA: TGTGCCAGCAGTAGACTAGCGGGAGTGGGAAATGAGCAGTTCTTC.

The chain is built from TRBV5-1 and TRBJ2-1, with D tentatively TRBD1 (6 bases). This CDR3 spans 15 amino acids. The V gene's germline CDR1 is SGHRS and CDR2 YFSETQ. The germline V and J ends were trimmed by 3 bases and 5 bases, with 15 bases remaining between them. CDR3 sequence: CASSSTGRADNEQFF. The DNA for the CDR3 is TGCGCCAGCAGCTCGACAGGAAGGGCGGACAATGAGCAGTTCTTC.

This clone has a handful of counts. The same CDR3 arises from other DNA sequences in this sample as well. The chain uses TRBV29-1 and TRBJ2-5; D is perhaps TRBD1 (7 bases). The V and J ends lost 4 bases and 5 bases respectively, with 14 bases between them. Germline V lookup: CDR1 SQVTM, CDR2 ANQGSEA. The CDR3 consists of 13 residues. The CDR3 DNA sequence: TGCAGCGTTGGGACACCAGGGGGGGAGACCCAGTACTTC. Translation gives CSVGTPGGETQYF.

To note about this clone: Distinct nucleotide sequences in the sample also encode this CDR3. This chain links TRBV7-2 with TRBJ2-5, with 7 positions matching TRBD2. In germline, CDR1 is SGHTA, CDR2 FQGNSA. Unmatched junction bases numbered 5, after V lost 8 bases and J lost 2 bases. This CDR3 spans 13 amino acids. The CDR3 DNA reads TGTGCCAGCTCCCGGGACTATCAAGAGACCCAGTACTTC. Translated: CASSRDYQETQYF.

This sequence joins TRBV4-3 and TRBJ2-1; TRBD2 matches at 9 bases. The CDR3 length is 16 residues. CDR1 LGHNA and CDR2 YSLEER come from the germline V gene. The ends lost 0 bases at V and 7 bases at J; junction bases unmatched: 7. Here the CDR3 reads CASSQDWGLAPNEQFF. The CDR3 coding sequence is TGCGCCAGCAGCCAAGATTGGGGACTAGCTCCTAATGAGCAGTTCTTC.

This clone was seen a handful of times. The V and J genes are TRBV28 and TRBJ2-1; 7 positions match TRBD2. This CDR3 is 16 amino acids long. CDR1 and CDR2 (germline): MDHEN, SYDVKM. J gave up 5 bases and V 7 bases, and 14 bases lay outside the gene matches. CDR3 sequence: CASKQAGLAVNNEQFF. The CDR3 DNA follows: TGTGCCAGCAAGCAGGCCGGGCTAGCGGTTAACAATGAGCAGTTCTTC. Filled out from reference TRBV28 and TRBJ2-1, the complete variable domain reads DVKVTQSSRYLVKRTGEKVFLECVQDMDHENMFWYRQDPGLGLRLIYFSYDVKMKEKGDIPEGYSVSREKKERFSLILESASTNQTSMYLCASKQAGLAVNNEQFFGPGTRLTVL.

DNA for the CDR3: TGTGCCAGCAGTTACAGGACTAGCAATTCGGGGGAGACCCAGTACTTC. Translating it yields CASSYRTSNSGETQYF. The rearrangement joins TRBV6-6 to TRBJ2-5; 8 nucleotides agree with TRBD2. The CDR3 consists of 16 residues. From germline, CDR1 is MNHNY and CDR2 SVGAGI (reference sequence). V was clipped by 2 bases and J by 5 bases; unmatched bases: 10.